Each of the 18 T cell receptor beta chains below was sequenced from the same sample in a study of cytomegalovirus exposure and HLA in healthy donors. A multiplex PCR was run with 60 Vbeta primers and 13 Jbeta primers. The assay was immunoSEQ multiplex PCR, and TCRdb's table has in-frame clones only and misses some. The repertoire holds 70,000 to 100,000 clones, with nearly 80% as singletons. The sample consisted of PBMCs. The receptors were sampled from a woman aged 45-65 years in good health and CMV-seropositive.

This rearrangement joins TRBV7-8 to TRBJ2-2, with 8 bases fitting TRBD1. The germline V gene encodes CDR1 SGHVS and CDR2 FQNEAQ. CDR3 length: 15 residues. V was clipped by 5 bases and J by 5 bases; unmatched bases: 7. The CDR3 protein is CASSINTGGTGELFF. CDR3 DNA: TGTGCCAGCAGCATAAACACAGGGGGGACCGGGGAGCTGTTTTTT.

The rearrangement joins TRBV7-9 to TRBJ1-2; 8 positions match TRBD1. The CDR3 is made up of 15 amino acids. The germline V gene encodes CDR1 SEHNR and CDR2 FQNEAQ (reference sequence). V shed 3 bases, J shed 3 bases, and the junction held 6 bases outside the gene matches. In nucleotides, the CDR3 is TGTGCCAGCAGCTTGACAGGGGTAGATTACTATGGCTACACCTTC. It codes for CASSLTGVDYYGYTF. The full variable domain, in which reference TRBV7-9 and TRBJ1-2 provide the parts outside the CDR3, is DTGVSQNPRHKITKRGQNVTFRCDPISEHNRLYWYRQTLGQGPEFLTYFQNEAQLEKSRLLSDRFSAERPKGSFSTLEIQRTEQGDSAMYLCASSLTGVDYYGYTFGSGTRLTVV.

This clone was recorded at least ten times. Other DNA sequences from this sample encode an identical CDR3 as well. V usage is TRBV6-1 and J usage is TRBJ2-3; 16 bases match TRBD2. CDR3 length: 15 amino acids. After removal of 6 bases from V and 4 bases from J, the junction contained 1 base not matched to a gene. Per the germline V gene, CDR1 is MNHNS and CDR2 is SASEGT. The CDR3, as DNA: TGTGCCAGCAGGGGACTAGCGGGAGGGCCAGATACGCAGTATTTT. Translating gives CASRGLAGGPDTQYF.

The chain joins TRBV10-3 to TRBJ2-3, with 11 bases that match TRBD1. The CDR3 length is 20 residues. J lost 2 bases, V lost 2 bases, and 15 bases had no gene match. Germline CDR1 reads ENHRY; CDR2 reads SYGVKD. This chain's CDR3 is CAISEPTSPGTGGYTDTQYF. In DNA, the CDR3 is TGTGCCATCAGTGAGCCTACCTCGCCCGGGACAGGGGGTTACACAGATACGCAGTATTTT.

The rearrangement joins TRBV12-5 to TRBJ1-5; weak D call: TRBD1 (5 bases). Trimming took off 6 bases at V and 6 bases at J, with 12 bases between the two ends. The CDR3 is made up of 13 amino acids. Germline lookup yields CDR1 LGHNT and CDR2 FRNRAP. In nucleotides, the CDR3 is TGTGCTAGTGGCTCAGGGTTCGGTCAGCCCCAGCATTTT. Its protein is CASGSGFGQPQHF. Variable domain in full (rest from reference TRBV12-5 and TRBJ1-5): DARVTQTPRHKVTEMGQEVTMRCQPILGHNTVFWYRQTMMQGLELLAYFRNRAPLDDSGMPKDRFSAEMPDATLATLKIQPSEPRDSAVYFCASGSGFGQPQHFGDGTRLSIL.

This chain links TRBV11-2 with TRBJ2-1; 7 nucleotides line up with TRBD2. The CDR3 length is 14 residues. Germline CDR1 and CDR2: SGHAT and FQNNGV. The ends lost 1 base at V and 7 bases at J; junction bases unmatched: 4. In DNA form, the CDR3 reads TGTGCCAGCAGCTTAGTCAGGACTAGAAATGAGCAGTTCTTC. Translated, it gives CASSLVRTRNEQFF.

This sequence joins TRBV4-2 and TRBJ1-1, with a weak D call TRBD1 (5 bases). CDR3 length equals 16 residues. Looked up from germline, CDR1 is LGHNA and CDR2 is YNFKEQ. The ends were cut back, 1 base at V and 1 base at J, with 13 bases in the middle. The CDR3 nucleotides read TGTGCCAGCAGCCAAGGGGGGGGACTGACGAACACTGAAGCTTTCTTT. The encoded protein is CASSQGGGLTNTEAFF.

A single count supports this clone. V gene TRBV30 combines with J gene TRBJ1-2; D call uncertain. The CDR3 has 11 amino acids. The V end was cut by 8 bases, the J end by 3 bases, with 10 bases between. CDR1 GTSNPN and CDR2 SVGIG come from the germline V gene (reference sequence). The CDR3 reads CAVTADYGYTF. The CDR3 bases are TGTGCCGTAACAGCAGACTATGGCTACACCTTC.

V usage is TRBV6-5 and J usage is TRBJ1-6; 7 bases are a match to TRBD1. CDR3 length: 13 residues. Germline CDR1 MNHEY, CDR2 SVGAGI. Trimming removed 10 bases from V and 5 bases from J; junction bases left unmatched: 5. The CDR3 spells CATRQGNNSPLHF. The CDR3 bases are TGTGCCACTCGACAGGGTAATAATTCACCCCTCCACTTT.

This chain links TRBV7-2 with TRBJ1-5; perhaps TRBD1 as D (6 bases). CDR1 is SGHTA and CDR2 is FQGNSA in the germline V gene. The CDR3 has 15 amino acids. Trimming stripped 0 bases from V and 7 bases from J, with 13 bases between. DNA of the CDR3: TGTGCCAGCAGCTTAGCTCACAGGGACGGCCAGCCCCAGCATTTT. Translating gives CASSLAHRDGQPQHF. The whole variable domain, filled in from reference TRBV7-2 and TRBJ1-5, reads GAGVSQSPSNKVTEKGKDVELRCDPISGHTALYWYRQSLGQGLEFLIYFQGNSAPDKSGLPSDRFSAERTGGSVSTLTIQRTQQEDSAVYLCASSLAHRDGQPQHFGDGTRLSIL.

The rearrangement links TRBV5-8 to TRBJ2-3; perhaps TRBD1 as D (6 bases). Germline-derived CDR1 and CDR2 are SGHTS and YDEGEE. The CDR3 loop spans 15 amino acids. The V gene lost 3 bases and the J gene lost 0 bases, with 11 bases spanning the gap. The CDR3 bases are TGTGCCAGCAGCTCGATGGGGGCCAGCACAGATACGCAGTATTTT. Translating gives CASSSMGASTDTQYF.

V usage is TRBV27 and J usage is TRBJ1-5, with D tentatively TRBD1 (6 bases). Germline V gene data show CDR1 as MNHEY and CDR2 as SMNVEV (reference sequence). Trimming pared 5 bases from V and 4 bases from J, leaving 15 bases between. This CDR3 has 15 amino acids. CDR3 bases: TGTGCCAGCAGTCCGGACAGTTGGGGAAATCAGCCCCAGCATTTT. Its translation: CASSPDSWGNQPQHF.

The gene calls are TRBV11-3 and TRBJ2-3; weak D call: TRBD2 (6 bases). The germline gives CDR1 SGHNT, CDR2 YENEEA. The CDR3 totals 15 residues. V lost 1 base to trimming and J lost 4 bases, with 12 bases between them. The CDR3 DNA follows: TGTGCCAGCAGCTTAGGGAATACGGGAGCAGATACGCAGTATTTT. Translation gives CASSLGNTGADTQYF.

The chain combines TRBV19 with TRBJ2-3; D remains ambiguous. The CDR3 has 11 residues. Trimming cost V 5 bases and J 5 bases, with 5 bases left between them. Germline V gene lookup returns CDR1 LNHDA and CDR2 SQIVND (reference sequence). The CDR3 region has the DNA TGTGCCAGTAGTCCGGGAGATACGCAGTATTTT. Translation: CASSPGDTQYF.

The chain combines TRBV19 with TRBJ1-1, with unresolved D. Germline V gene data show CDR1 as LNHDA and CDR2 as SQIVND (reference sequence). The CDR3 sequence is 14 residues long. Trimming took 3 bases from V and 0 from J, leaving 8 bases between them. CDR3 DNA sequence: TGTGCCAGTAGTATCCCGGTTATGAACACTGAAGCTTTCTTT. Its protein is CASSIPVMNTEAFF.

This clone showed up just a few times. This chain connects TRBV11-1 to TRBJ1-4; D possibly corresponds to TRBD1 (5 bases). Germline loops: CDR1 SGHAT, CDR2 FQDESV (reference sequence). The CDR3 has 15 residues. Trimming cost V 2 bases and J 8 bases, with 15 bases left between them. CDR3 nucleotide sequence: TGTGCCAGCAGCTTATCCCAGGGAGGATACGAAAAACTGTTTTTT. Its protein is CASSLSQGGYEKLFF.

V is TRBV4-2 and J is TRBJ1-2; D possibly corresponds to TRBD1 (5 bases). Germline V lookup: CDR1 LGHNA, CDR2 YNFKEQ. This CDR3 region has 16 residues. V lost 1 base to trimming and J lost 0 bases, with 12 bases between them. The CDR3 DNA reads TGTGCCAGCAGCCAAGGGGGCCCACAGGCTAACTATGGCTACACCTTC. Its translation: CASSQGGPQANYGYTF.

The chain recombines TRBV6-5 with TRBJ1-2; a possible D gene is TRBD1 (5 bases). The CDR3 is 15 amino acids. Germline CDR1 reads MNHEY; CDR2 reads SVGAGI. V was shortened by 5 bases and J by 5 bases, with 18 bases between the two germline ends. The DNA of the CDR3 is TGTGCCAGCAGTCCGGAGAGACAGAAACATTATGGCTACACCTTC. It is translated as CASSPERQKHYGYTF.